This T cell receptor (beta chain) emerged from a study of blood T cell repertoires in COVID-19. Study in general: Acute and convalescent COVID-19 specimens originated in the United States, Italy and Spain.

Adults between about 18 and 95 years of age took part from 20 to 25 US areas. Participant-given clinical history determined each cohort assignment. Cohort 3 donors were reported recovered after two negative PCRs, clearance, or symptom resolution. Here immunoSEQ multiplex PCR was the method, and the copy in TCRdb shows in-frame clones only, minus some. The table records around 400,000 clones, roughly 87% of them present only once. CDR3 length: 14 residues. Germline values: CDR1 LNHDA, CDR2 SQIVND (reference sequence). The V end lost 6 bases, the J end lost 9 bases, and 18 bases lay between the germline ends.

The chain uses TRBV19 and TRBJ2-1; D possibly corresponds to TRBD2 (6 bases). This receptor was obtained from a woman aged 50 to 65 who had recovered from COVID-19. Sequencing was performed on PBMCs or T cells enriched from blood (not recorded which). The CDR3 DNA is TGTGCCAGTAGCCTCCCCGGGAGTTGGAGTGAGCAGTTCTTC. Amino acids: CASSLPGSWSEQFF.